This T cell receptor (beta chain) was sequenced for a study of blood T cell repertoires in COVID-19 (dated by TCRdb to 2018 to 2021). As for the study more broadly: The collaborator samples originated in the United States, Italy and Spain and spanned the acute and convalescent phases of COVID-19. Deeply sampled blood TCRbeta repertoires from subjects exposed to, actively infected with, or recovered from COVID-19 were included in the dataset. The prospective study material was composed of cDNA or gDNA derived from T cells, B-cell-depleted T cells, or PBMCs. The samples were drawn from two sources: the first 160 participants of the ongoing ImmuneRACE study, and some 1,300 subjects contributed by 6 global collaborators. Where available, HLA class I and class II types were taken from metadata supplied by the sample provider and were not determined by assay-based typing. The repertoires were released in a freely available public database intended as a resource for research on the immune response to SARS-CoV-2. The sample metadata nearly always contained a de-identified subject ID, COVID-19 status, age in years and sex.

TCRbeta CDR3 regions were amplified from genomic DNA by means of the immunoSEQ Assay, a bias-controlled multiplex PCR. The paper's data handling went like this. Within the assay, amplification of reference gene primers was used to estimate how many nucleated cells each sample contained. To quantify the absolute abundance of each unique TCRbeta CDR3 rearrangement, sequence reads were collapsed and filtered. For each sample, productive Simpson clonality was calculated by taking the square root of Simpson's diversity index across productive rearrangements. The table was pulled from immuneACCESS by TCRdb, which kept in-frame rearrangements only. Such tables lose some clones; where checked, under half of the loss comes from unresolved V genes, and the rest has no known cause. Clone size and V and J calls were adopted from that table, with D and trimming inferred from the DNA. The table for this sample lists around 500,000 clones; roughly 88% of them were counted only once. The top ten clones comprise approximately 1.8% of the sample.

The CDR3 measures 18 amino acids from cysteine to phenylalanine. The retained sequence is limited to the CDR3, 54 bases, with the frame set at the first base. The V end gives up 0 bases and the J end 4 bases, leaving 11 bases in the junction not matched to a gene. Enrolling through a virtual design, the prospective study's participants ranged in age from roughly 18 to 90 years and lived across about two dozen United States geographic areas. To assign participants to cohorts, the prospective study relied on clinical history that participants themselves reported in a screening survey and a study questionnaire. Recovered participants in ImmuneRACE Cohort 3 were defined as having two consecutive negative NP/OP PCR tests, clearance from a healthcare professional, or resolution of symptoms. Each participant in the prospective study had whole blood, serum and a nasopharyngeal or oropharyngeal swab collected by mobile phlebotomists. Over a roughly 2-month period, participants in the prospective study had the option of providing additional blood draws and questionnaires. Before DNA extraction, blood samples from the prospective study were shipped at room temperature or frozen.

The sample holds one count of this clone. Its cognate antigen has yet to be identified. No clone much larger than this one lies a single base away; base qualities are absent. What the study reported, not specific to this receptor: The quantity of clinical and demographic metadata differed by source and by participant and was supplied without curation.

The chain employs TRBV5-3 and TRBJ2-1, with 9 bases matching TRBD2. TRBV5-3 is designated an ORF whose function remains uncertain. This clonotype was sampled from a woman aged 40 to 50 who had recovered from COVID-19. Source material: PBMCs or T cells enriched from blood (not recorded which). Here the CDR3 is given as CARSLGAPTSGRYNEQFF. The DNA sequence is given as TGTGCCAGAAGCTTGGGCGCCCCGACTAGCGGAAGATACAATGAGCAGTTCTTC.